This T cell receptor beta chain was identified in a study of identical twins (dated by TCRdb to 2016 to 2017). Context from the whole study: To test whether fetal clonotypes persist, this study deep-sequenced TCR alpha and beta repertoires from monozygotic twins, from unrelated adults of various ages, and from cord blood. To rule out contamination, replicate twin experiments were performed at different times with different library preparation protocols. Overall study results and their limits: Out-of-frame TCR alpha sharing in monozygotic twins was systematically underestimated by recombination models, whereas sharing between unrelated individuals was in agreement with the recombination models. Excess twin sharing in beta out-of-frame sequences was weaker because fewer shared sequences lowered the signal-to-noise ratio. Abundant cord blood beta clonotypes carried fewer insertions; young adult naive repertoires showed a weaker similar trend, while memory repertoires showed none. Compared with coincidental sharing between unrelated individuals, out-of-frame TCR alpha sequences shared between twins showed an excess of sequences with low generation probability. Because the same donors could not be followed over many years, the conclusions depended on cross-sectional statistical analysis. Invariant T cells such as MAIT and iNKT could partly confound zero-insertion analyses, though diverse VJ usage argued against this for most clonotypes.

As regards this clonotype: The clone's antigen remains unknown. Base qualities were left out, and no much larger clone turns up one base away.

All donors were healthy Caucasians. Three pairs of female monozygotic twins, all aged roughly 18 to 29 years, made up the twin cohort. Positive isolation kits from Invitrogen were used to isolate the CD4+ and CD8+ T cell populations. Via the germline V gene (reference sequence), CDR1 is LNHNV and CDR2 YYDKDF. CDR3 length: 15 amino acids, cysteine to phenylalanine. Left in the record is the CDR3 DNA by itself, 45 bases read in frame from the first base. V sheds 3 bases and J sheds 3 bases, leaving 15 bases between their ends. Receptors were amplified or captured by 5' RACE. Sequencer: Illumina HiSeq 2000. Template switching introduced a universal primer binding site; the final cDNA contained a unique molecular identifier, enabling accurate counting of TCR cDNA molecules. Specific primers in the conserved constant-segment region were used to synthesize first-strand cDNA for the TCR alpha and beta chains. To control for contamination, every cDNA library was double barcoded, receiving both a SMART-Mk sample barcode and Illumina barcodes. TruSeq adapter sequences, together with Illumina sample barcodes, were added in two successive PCR steps. Sequencing of the TCR alpha and beta cDNA libraries was done on the Illumina HiSeq platform using custom primers. The authors processed their data as follows. Raw reads were processed with MiGEC to extract unique molecular identifiers, and MiXCR was used to determine CDR3 positions. Recombination models were inferred per individual with the repgenHMM and IGoR tools using an EM algorithm. Shared clonotypes were analyzed with the tcR package in R, and sharing was normalized by the product of cloneset sizes. To study raw recombination without the effects of thymic and clonal selection, out-of-frame nonproductive sequences were analyzed. The public reads were reprocessed in TCRdb via fastp at Q25 and MiXCR, keeping in-frame beta chains. Every distinct CDR3 protein forms one entry, paired with its most common genes and DNA. None of the V and J calls come from the authors' own analysis; TCRdb made them. In this sample the table shows a few hundred thousand distinct CDR3 sequences, approximately 24% of which occur a single time. Together, the top ten hold about 2.7% of the sample.

The sample also formed part of further work on T cells expressing NK-cell markers. As that second study puts it: TCR beta-chain repertoires were profiled in sorted CD3+CD56+NKG2C+, CD3+CD56+NKG2C- and CD3+CD56-NKG2C+ T-cell subsets from roughly eight donors. Seven of the eight sequenced donors were HCMV-seropositive and one was HCMV-seronegative. To restrict sorting to alphabetaTCR-expressing T cells, an anti-gammadeltaTCR antibody was added in several experiments. In six donors, the dominant CD3+CD56+NKG2C+ clonotypes were among the top 10 CD8+ clonotypes and accounted for roughly 1.0-8% of CD8+ T cells. Those dominant clonotypes were again the most abundant among CD3+CD56-NKG2C+ cells in four donors, at roughly 25-65%. It remained unclear whether the expanded NKG2C-expressing T cell clones were specific for HCMV antigens. All eight donors whose samples were sequenced were randomly selected healthy volunteers, three of them men and five women. HCMV-specific IgG was detected in serum with a commercial ELISA kit to determine HCMV serostatus. MIGEC was used to demultiplex reads and group reads by UMI, and MiTCR was used to assemble and quantify clonotypes. To exclude erroneous sequences, only TCR cDNA sequences supported by at least two reads were retained. Downstream repertoire analysis used the tcR package, and clonotypes were matched across fractions by CDR3 nucleotide sequence plus V segment. Antigen specificity was annotated against VDJdb with VDJmatch, allowing one amino acid substitution in CDR3.

The chain is assembled from TRBV15 and TRBJ2-7, with a tentative D call of TRBD1 or TRBD2, each matching 7 bases. The sequencing sample was made of CD4+ T cells sorted from blood. This TCR was sampled from a woman in her late teens or twenties in good health. The DNA sequence reads TGTGCCACCAGCAGGAGGGGGCGGGGGAGCTACGAGCAGTACTTC. The encoded protein is CATSRRGRGSYEQYF.